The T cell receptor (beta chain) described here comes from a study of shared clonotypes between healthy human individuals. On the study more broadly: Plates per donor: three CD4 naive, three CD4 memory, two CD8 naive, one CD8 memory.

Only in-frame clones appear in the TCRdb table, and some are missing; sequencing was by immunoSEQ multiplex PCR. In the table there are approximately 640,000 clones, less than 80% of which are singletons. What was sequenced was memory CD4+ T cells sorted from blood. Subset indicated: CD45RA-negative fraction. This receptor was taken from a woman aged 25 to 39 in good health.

The CDR3 DNA is TGTGCCAGCAGCCAAGCTCGGACTAGCGGGGCAGATACGCAGTATTTT. This encodes CASSQARTSGADTQYF. The chain uses TRBV14 and TRBJ2-3; TRBD2 matches 12 bases. Germline V gene sequence: CDR1 SGHDN, CDR2 FVKESK. The CDR3 consists of 16 residues. V trimming: 1 base; J trimming: 4 bases; junction bases outside the gene matches: 3.